This T cell receptor (beta chain) is from a study of shared clonotypes between healthy human individuals. V gave up 4 bases and J gave up 8 bases, with 14 bases separating them. This CDR3 has 13 amino acids. Germline V gene data show CDR1 as WNHNN and CDR2 as SYGVQD (reference sequence). Assay: immunoSEQ multiplex PCR; the TCRdb copy retains only in-frame clones and omits some. The sample records fewer than 650,000 clones, around 78% being singletons. In its sample, this clone was seen a few times. The rearrangement links TRBV10-1 to TRBJ1-1; no firm D call. The specimen was PBMCs. This receptor was identified in a middle-aged woman in good health. Some clones in this sample may be carry-over from other donors' samples. As DNA, the CDR3 is TGCGCCAGCAGTGTATTACGGGGTGCGGAAGCTTTCTTT. Encoded protein: CASSVLRGAEAFF.